A single sample gave rise to the 12 T cell receptor beta chains below, sequenced in a study of cytomegalovirus exposure and HLA in healthy donors (dated by TCRdb to between 2016 and 2019). The library was generated by the immunoSEQ multiplex PCR assay. For the multiplex PCR, a mixture combining 60 forward primers for TCR Vbeta segments and 13 reverse primers for TCR Jbeta segments was used. The source is immuneACCESS, and TCRdb retained only in-frame sequences with V and J called. Part of the clones is not carried over; for the studies checked, unresolved V genes explain less than half of this, and the remainder is unexplained. The sample's clone listing holds 80,000 or so clones. Together, the top ten hold approximately 1.1% of the sample. Sequenced: PBMCs. The receptors were sampled from a woman under 40 in good health and CMV-seronegative.

This chain joins TRBV2 and TRBJ1-1; 7 bases are shared with TRBD1. The CDR3 is 16 amino acids. CDR1 is SNHLY and CDR2 is FYNNEI in the germline V gene. J gave up 7 bases and V 6 bases, and 17 bases lay outside the gene matches. The CDR3 nucleotides read TGTGCCAGCAGAGACCCTCGCCAGGGGGGAAGACTTGAAGCTTTCTTT. As protein: CASRDPRQGGRLEAFF. The full variable domain, its missing parts supplied by reference TRBV2 and TRBJ1-1, is EPEVTQTPSHQVTQMGQEVILRCVPISNHLYFYWYRQILGQKVEFLVSFYNNEISEKSEIFDDQFSVERPDGSNFTLKIRSTKLEDSAMYFCASRDPRQGGRLEAFFGQGTRLTVV.

V gene TRBV7-2 combines with J gene TRBJ1-2; no clear D gene. Trimming removed 1 base at V and 8 bases at J, with 11 bases between. This CDR3 is built from 13 residues. The germline V gene encodes CDR1 SGHTA and CDR2 FQGNSA. This chain's CDR3 is CASSLDKTTGYTF. The CDR3 DNA follows: TGTGCCAGCAGCTTAGACAAAACTACGGGCTACACCTTC.

This rearrangement joins TRBV13 to TRBJ2-2; 10 bases agree with TRBD1. The CDR3 sequence is 16 residues long. Germline CDR1 is PRHDT and CDR2 is FYEKMQ (reference sequence). The J segment lost 4 bases and the V segment lost 1 base, leaving 3 bases of the junction unmatched. The CDR3 reads CASSLEGTGATGELFF. The DNA of the CDR3 is TGTGCCAGCAGCTTAGAGGGGACAGGGGCCACCGGGGAGCTGTTTTTT.

The genes are TRBV7-2 and TRBJ1-2; D remains unclear. Germline CDR1 and CDR2: SGHTA and FQGNSA. V lost 2 bases and J lost 7, with 14 bases in between. This CDR3 comprises 14 residues. CDR3 coding DNA: TGTGCCAGCAGCTTAAGCCGAAGCGAATCTGGCTACACCTTC. Its protein is CASSLSRSESGYTF.

CDR3 protein: CASRQGLEQFF. CDR3 sequence (DNA): TGTGCCAGCAGACAGGGTTTGGAACAGTTCTTC. The J gene is TRBJ2-1, the V gene TRBV25-1; D is perhaps TRBD1 (6 bases). This CDR3 is built from 11 residues. Looked up from germline, CDR1 is MGHDK and CDR2 is SYGVNS. V lost 6 bases and J 13 bases, leaving 13 bases between the germline ends.

The genes are TRBV9 and TRBJ1-1; TRBD1 matches at 7 bases. V was pared by 0 bases and J by 0 bases, with 5 bases of the junction left unmatched. This CDR3 spans 16 amino acids. Germline CDR1 SGDLS, CDR2 YYNGEE. CDR3 bases: TGTGCCAGCAGCGTAGTCCCGACAGGGCTGAACACTGAAGCTTTCTTT. The encoded protein is CASSVVPTGLNTEAFF.

The gene calls are TRBV18 and TRBJ1-4; TRBD1 matches at 10 bases. This CDR3 comprises 15 residues. The junction had 0 bases not matched to a gene; V was cut back by 2 bases and J by 3 bases. Germline loops: CDR1 KGHSH, CDR2 LQKENI. The DNA of the CDR3 is TGTGCCAGCTCACCAGACAGGGGGCCTAATGAAAAACTGTTTTTT. This codes for CASSPDRGPNEKLFF.

The J gene is TRBJ2-7, the V gene TRBV7-9; 9 bases match TRBD2. CDR3 length equals 17 residues. Germline CDR1 reads SEHNR; CDR2 reads FQNEAQ (reference sequence). V lost 1 base, J lost 2 bases, and 9 bases stayed unmatched. CDR3 bases: TGTGCCAGCAGCTTAGGGCTAGCGGGAATGGTCCCCTACGAGCAGTACTTC. Residues: CASSLGLAGMVPYEQYF.

V is TRBV2 and J is TRBJ1-1; the D gene is possibly TRBD1 (5 bases). CDR1 and CDR2 from the germline V gene are SNHLY and FYNNEI. This CDR3 region has 11 residues. V was shortened by 7 bases and J by 4 bases, with 7 bases between the two germline ends. The CDR3 here is CASTGFTEAFF. The CDR3 DNA is TGTGCCAGCACAGGGTTCACTGAAGCTTTCTTT.

The chain carries TRBV5-1 and TRBJ2-5, with 7 bases lining up with TRBD1. Trimming cost V 3 bases and J 4 bases; bases outside gene matches: 0. The V gene's germline CDR1 is SGHRS and CDR2 YFSETQ. This CDR3 is 12 amino acids long. The CDR3 is CASSWTGETQYF. CDR3 in DNA: TGCGCCAGCAGCTGGACAGGAGAGACCCAGTACTTC.

A word on this clone: The sample carries other DNA sequences with the same CDR3. The chain is built from TRBV7-6 and TRBJ1-1; D ambiguous. This CDR3 spans 13 amino acids. Trimming left V 1 base short and J 5 bases short, with 8 bases between. Per the germline V gene, CDR1 is SGHVS and CDR2 is FNYEAQ. CDR3 sequence reads: CASSLGETTEAFF. The CDR3 nucleotides read TGTGCCAGCAGCTTAGGGGAGACAACTGAAGCTTTCTTT.

V is TRBV5-6 and J is TRBJ2-3; a possible D gene is TRBD2 (6 bases). Looked up from germline, CDR1 is SGHDT and CDR2 is YYEEEE. V was clipped by 3 bases and J by 0 bases, with 8 bases between them. CDR3 length: 14 residues. The CDR3 nucleotides read TGTGCCAGCAGCTGGGGGGTTAGCACAGATACGCAGTATTTT. Protein product: CASSWGVSTDTQYF. The full variable domain, with the rest looked up from reference TRBV5-6 and TRBJ2-3, is DAGVTQSPTHLIKTRGQQVTLRCSPKSGHDTVSWYQQALGQGPQFIFQYYEEEERQRGNFPDRFSGHQFPNYSSELNVNALLLGDSALYLCASSWGVSTDTQYFGPGTRLTVL.